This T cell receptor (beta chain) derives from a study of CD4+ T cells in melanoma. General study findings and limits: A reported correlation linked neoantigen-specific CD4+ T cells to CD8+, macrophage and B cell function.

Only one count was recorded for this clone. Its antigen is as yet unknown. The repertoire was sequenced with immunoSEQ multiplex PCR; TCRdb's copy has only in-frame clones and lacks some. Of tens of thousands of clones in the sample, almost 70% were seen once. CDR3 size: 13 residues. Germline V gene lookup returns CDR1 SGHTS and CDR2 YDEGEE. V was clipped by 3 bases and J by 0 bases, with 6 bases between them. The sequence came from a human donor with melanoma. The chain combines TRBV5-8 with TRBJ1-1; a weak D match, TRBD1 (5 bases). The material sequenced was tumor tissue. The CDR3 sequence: CASSSRVNTEAFF. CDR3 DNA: TGTGCCAGCAGCTCCAGGGTGAACACTGAAGCTTTCTTT.